Given below is one TCR beta chain in context. The sample holds many counts of this clonotype. It has no known antigen specificity. Base qualities are not provided; no much larger clone lies one nucleotide away. The library relied on RT-PCR. Instrument on record: NextSeq 550. TCRdb ran its own pipeline on the public reads, namely fastp trimming at Q25 and MiXCR clone calling, and kept in-frame beta chains. Rows with a matching CDR3 protein are joined into one entry that keeps the most common DNA and genes. The sample table holds 200,000 to 250,000 distinct CDR3 sequences, of which 13% to 15% were seen once. The top ten constitute about 9.9% of the sample. This entry is derived from a study of patients and donors after allogeneic stem cell transplantation (dated by TCRdb to 2018 to 2021). The germline V gene encodes CDR1 SGHRS and CDR2 YFSETQ. The CDR3 spans 17 residues, from the cysteine through the phenylalanine. Left in the record is the CDR3 DNA by itself, 51 bases read in frame from the first base. V is pruned by 0 bases and J by 0 bases, leaving 6 bases of the junction without a gene match.

The sequence links TRBV5-1 to TRBJ1-3; 7 bases in between match TRBD1. The clonotype was recovered from a human donor who was either an allogeneic HSCT recipient or a stem cell or donor lymphocyte infusion donor (not recorded which). It is not recorded whose cells these are; they may come from a transplant donor. The specimen was blood, either unsorted or a sorted T cell fraction (not recorded which). The CDR3 amino acid sequence is: CASSLEGTVRSGNTIYF. At the DNA level, the sequence is TGCGCCAGCAGCTTGGAAGGGACAGTCCGCTCTGGAAACACCATATATTTT.